This T cell receptor (beta chain) is drawn from a study of cytomegalovirus exposure and HLA in healthy donors. Primers: 60 Vbeta forward and 13 Jbeta reverse. The assay was immunoSEQ multiplex PCR, and TCRdb's table has in-frame clones only and misses some. The data show 100,000 to 140,000 clones, with more than 70% seen just once and more than 2% held by the top ten. The CDR3 extends over 13 amino acids. Deletions cut 7 bases from V and 7 bases from J, with 16 bases between. Germline V lookup: CDR1 ENHRY, CDR2 SYGVKD. The TCR comes from a man between 18 and 35 years old in good health and CMV-seronegative. The sequencing input was PBMCs. The chain couples TRBV10-3 to TRBJ1-2; the D is unclear. The CDR3 coding sequence is TGTGCCATCACTCCATCCGGGATGGCTGGCTACACCTTC. Its protein product is CAITPSGMAGYTF.